The entry below gives a single T cell receptor beta chain sequence along with its context. Its antigen is as yet unknown. The CDR3 totals 15 residues. Germline V gene sequence: CDR1 SGHRS, CDR2 YFSETQ. V gave up 1 base and J gave up 3 bases; unmatched junction bases: 2. This specimen belongs to a study of Tregs in tolerant kidney transplant recipients. General study points: This study did not directly address biological reproducibility. Donor-specific Treg expansion exceeded global Treg expansion in tolerant patients, suggesting antigen drive. The most relevant donor-specific Treg TCRbeta repertoire apparently came from expansion with activated donor B cells.

Using immunoSEQ multiplex PCR, the repertoire was profiled, and TCRdb retains in-frame clones only, with some absent. The sample records about 83,000 clones, nearly 98% being singletons. CD4+CD25+CD127- Tregs, CD4+CD25- non-Tregs, CD4 and CD8 cells were sorted. The TCR originated in a human donor who received a combined kidney and bone marrow transplant. V is TRBV5-1 and J is TRBJ2-1, with 9 bases lining up with TRBD2. The source material was CD4+ T cells from blood, sampled before the transplant. The DNA for the CDR3 is TGCGCCAGCAGCTTGAATAGCGGGAGCTACAATGAGCAGTTCTTC. Encoded protein: CASSLNSGSYNEQFF.